This T cell receptor (beta chain) came from a study of PD-1 blockade in mismatch repair-deficient tumors (dated by TCRdb to the late 2010s). Context from the whole study: Between late 2013 and September 2016, the trial enrolled 80 to 95 consecutive patients with 11 to 13 types of mismatch repair-deficient cancer, all of whom had received prior treatment and were progressing. Tumor-associated T cell clones in the peripheral blood of patients responding to PD-1 blockade were tracked using deep sequencing of TCR CDR3 regions.

For every enrolled patient, mismatch repair deficiency was confirmed by either polymerase chain reaction or immunohistochemistry. A few patients who responded to pembrolizumab therapy underwent TCR sequencing. In the phase II trial, pembrolizumab PD-1 blockade was tested prospectively in advanced mismatch repair-deficient cancers, no matter which tissue of origin the cancers came from. Peripheral blood T cell samples were gathered serially, both before PD-1 blockade started and at multiple time points afterward. Blood sampling time points were reported as weeks after the first dose of pembrolizumab. Library prep was done by the immunoSEQ multiplex PCR assay. The source is immuneACCESS, and TCRdb retained only in-frame sequences with V and J called. Part of the clones is not carried over; for the studies checked, unresolved V genes explain less than half of this, and the remainder is unexplained. The sample contains 120,000 or so clones, about 86% of them found a single time. Roughly 14% of the sample is held by the ten biggest clonotypes.

Points the paper makes about the study in general: After pembrolizumab, tumor-resident clones, which were often undetectable in blood before treatment, expanded rapidly and then contracted, generally ahead of radiologic responses.

According to the germline V gene, CDR1 reads MDHEN and CDR2 reads SYDVKM. V loses 3 bases, J loses 3 bases, and the germline ends lie 12 bases apart. From the cysteine up to the phenylalanine, the CDR3 has a length of 15 residues. Only the CDR3 portion is preserved as DNA: 45 bases, with reading frame beginning at the first base. Worth noting for this clone: The antigen it recognizes is unknown. Nothing much larger sits one base from this clone, and base qualities are not available.

The sequence is built from TRBV28 and TRBJ1-5; the D gene assignment is ambiguous. The material sequenced was peripheral blood, taken 44 weeks after starting pembrolizumab. The receptor comes from an adult with mismatch repair-deficient cancer. The DNA reads TGTGCCAGCAGTTTCGGCCAGCTATTCAATCAGCCCCAGCATTTT. Protein translation: CASSFGQLFNQPQHF.